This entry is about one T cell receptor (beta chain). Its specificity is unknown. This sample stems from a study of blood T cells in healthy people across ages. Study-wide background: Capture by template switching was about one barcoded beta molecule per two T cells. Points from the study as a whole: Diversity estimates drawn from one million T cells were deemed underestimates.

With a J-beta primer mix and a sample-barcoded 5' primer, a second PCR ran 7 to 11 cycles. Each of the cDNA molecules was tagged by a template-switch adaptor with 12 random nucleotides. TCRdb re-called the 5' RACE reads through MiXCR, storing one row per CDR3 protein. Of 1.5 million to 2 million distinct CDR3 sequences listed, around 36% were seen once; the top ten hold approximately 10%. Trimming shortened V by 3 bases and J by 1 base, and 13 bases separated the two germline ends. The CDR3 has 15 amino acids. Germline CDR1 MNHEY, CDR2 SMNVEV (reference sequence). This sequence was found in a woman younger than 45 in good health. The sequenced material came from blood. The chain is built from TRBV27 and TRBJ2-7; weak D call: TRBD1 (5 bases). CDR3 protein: CASSLSAGLSYEQYF. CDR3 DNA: TGTGCCAGCAGTTTGTCTGCAGGGCTATCCTACGAGCAGTACTTC.